The 22 T cell receptor beta chains listed next were all sequenced from one sample in a study of T cells expressing NK-cell markers. Reanalyzing the 5' RACE reads, TCRdb keeps one entry per CDR3 protein, without DNA. Recorded for this sample: roughly 390,000 distinct CDR3 sequences. Material: blood T cells: a sorted CD56 or NKG2C T cell subset, CD4+ or CD8+ T cells, or bulk PBMC T cells (not recorded which). These receptors originate from a woman aged 45 to 65 in good health.

This chain joins TRBV12-3 or TRBV12-4 and TRBJ2-1; the TCRdb D gene call, TRBD2, has no DNA to confirm it. This CDR3 comprises 15 residues. The CDR3 region is CASSQRTSPNNEQFF.

The chain is built from TRBV4-1 and TRBJ2-3; TCRdb indicates TRBD1, and absent DNA this call remains unverified. Germline V lookup: CDR1 MGHRA, CDR2 YSYEKL. CDR3 length: 16 residues. The CDR3 protein is CASSQVAQGTPDTQYF.

The V and J genes are TRBV4-1 and TRBJ1-5; lacking DNA, the TRBD1 call made by TCRdb goes unchecked. The germline V gene encodes CDR1 MGHRA and CDR2 YSYEKL. This CDR3 spans 16 amino acids. The CDR3 is CASSQDTTGGYQPQHF.

V gene TRBV20-1 combines with J gene TRBJ2-5. The CDR3 totals 12 residues. The germline V gene encodes CDR1 DFQATT and CDR2 SNEGSKA (reference sequence). Here the CDR3 reads CSAPRMGETQYF.

J is TRBJ2-3 and V is TRBV5-1; no DNA is available, so the TRBD1 call from TCRdb remains unchecked. This CDR3 spans 19 amino acids. Germline values: CDR1 SGHRS, CDR2 YFSETQ. CDR3 loop: CASSLAGTGGISSTDTQYF.

The CDR3 protein is CASSQAARLSSYNEQFF. The rearrangement uses TRBV4-1 and TRBJ2-1; TCRdb selects TRBD1, and the lack of DNA leaves this call unchecked. The germline V gene encodes CDR1 MGHRA and CDR2 YSYEKL. CDR3 length equals 17 residues.

V is TRBV29-1 and J is TRBJ2-7; TCRdb indicates TRBD2, and absent DNA this call remains unverified. The CDR3 has 14 residues. CDR1 is SQVTM, CDR2 ANQGSEA, per germline. The CDR3 spells CSVSGGLGSYEQYF.

V usage is TRBV20-1 and J usage is TRBJ1-2. Germline CDR1 and CDR2: DFQATT and SNEGSKA (reference sequence). The CDR3 runs to 13 residues. This CDR3 reads CSARGGLNYGYTF.

V and J are TRBV15 and TRBJ1-1; TCRdb names TRBD1, which stays unverified in the absence of DNA. Germline CDR1 is LNHNV and CDR2 is YYDKDF (reference sequence). The CDR3 runs to 13 residues. This CDR3 reads CATTRQGATEAFF. The entire variable domain, with the rest obtained from reference TRBV15 and TRBJ1-1, is as follows: DAMVIQNPRYQVTQFGKPVTLSCSQTLNHNVMYWYQQKSSQAPKLLFHYYDKDFNNEADTPDNFQSRRPNTSFCFLDIRSPGLGDTAMYLCATTRQGATEAFFGQGTRLTVV.

The chain recombines TRBV12-3 or TRBV12-4 with TRBJ2-7; TCRdb's assignment of TRBD1 cannot be checked, as there is no DNA. CDR3 length: 14 residues. This CDR3 reads CASRSAGAKREQYF.

The chain uses TRBV6-6 and TRBJ1-3; TCRdb's D call of TRBD1 is untestable without DNA. The CDR3 loop spans 16 amino acids. The germline V gene has CDR1 MNHNY and CDR2 SVGAGI (reference sequence). CDR3 region: CASSISVEGEGNTIYF.

The J gene is TRBJ1-4, the V gene TRBV7-9. Germline V CDR1 and CDR2: SEHNR, FQNEAQ (reference sequence). The CDR3 has 15 residues. The CDR3 reads CASSLVEGSNEKLFF.

J is TRBJ2-7 and V is TRBV5-1. In germline, CDR1 is SGHRS, CDR2 YFSETQ. CDR3 length: 15 amino acids. CDR3 amino acids: CASRRGSGTTYEQYF.

The V gene is TRBV6-2 or TRBV6-3, the J gene TRBJ1-2; TCRdb indicates TRBD1, and absent DNA this call remains unverified. Germline CDR1 is MNHEY and CDR2 is SVGEGT. The CDR3 extends over 14 amino acids. This chain's CDR3 is CASSLRTGHYGYTF.

V and J are TRBV6-5 and TRBJ2-1; lacking DNA, the TRBD2 call made by TCRdb goes unchecked. The germline gives CDR1 MNHEY, CDR2 SVGAGI. The CDR3 is made up of 16 amino acids. This CDR3 reads CASSRTRAGGLYEQFF.

The chain joins TRBV12-3 or TRBV12-4 to TRBJ1-2; without DNA, the TCRdb call of TRBD1 cannot be checked. The CDR3 has 15 residues. This chain's CDR3 is CASSPTGAANYGYTF.

The J gene is TRBJ2-1, the V gene TRBV10-3. Per germline, CDR1 ENHRY and CDR2 SYGVKD. CDR3 size: 12 residues. The CDR3 is CAISGKRDEQFF.

The chain has TRBV6-7 and TRBJ2-1; the TRBD1 assignment by TCRdb is unverifiable without DNA. TRBV6-7 is an ORF for which the function is uncertain. The CDR3 spans 12 residues. The CDR3 sequence is CASSEDSSEQFF.

V and J are TRBV29-1 and TRBJ2-5. The CDR3 totals 12 residues. From germline, CDR1 is SQVTM and CDR2 ANQGSEA. CDR3: CSVGRTQETQYF.

This chain joins TRBV21-1 and TRBJ2-5. TRBV21-1 is deemed a pseudogene. The CDR3 totals 19 residues. CDR3 amino acids: CASSKECTKDRLGQETQYF.

This chain links TRBV5-5 with TRBJ2-3; the TRBD1 assignment by TCRdb is unverifiable without DNA. This CDR3 has 15 residues. Germline lookup yields CDR1 SGHKS and CDR2 YYEKEE (reference sequence). The CDR3 loop is CAGTRRGGGTDTQYF.

The chain employs TRBV6-4 and TRBJ2-1; TCRdb gives TRBD2 as the D gene, but with no DNA this cannot be confirmed. Looked up from germline, CDR1 is MRHNA and CDR2 is SNTAGT. The CDR3 sequence is 15 residues long. CDR3 sequence: CASSPSTSGGNEQFF.